These T cell receptor beta chains were read from a single sample in a study of shared clonotypes between healthy human individuals. Repertoires were generated with immunoSEQ multiplex PCR, while TCRdb's copy carries only in-frame clones and drops some. The sample comprises hundreds of thousands of clones, 90% to 96% of which are singletons, and about 0.064% rests with the top ten. The sequenced sample consisted of naive CD4+ T cells sorted from blood. These receptors were collected from a woman in her 30s in good health. Each CDR3 is given with its conserved first and last residue. Fields, in order: clone size, D gene, J gene, V gene, CDR3 DNA, CDR3 protein. D genes are given only for firm matches. Expanded clones are given a class, and other clones once, few, many or no size at all.

clone_size: .
d_call: .
j_call: TRBJ2-3
v_call: TRBV5-1
cdr3_nt: TGCGCCAGCAGCTTCCCGTATAGCACAGATACGCAGTATTTT
cdr3_aa: CASSFPYSTDTQYF

clone_size: .
d_call: TRBD2
j_call: TRBJ2-7
v_call: TRBV6-5
cdr3_nt: TGTGCCAGCAGTTACGAGGGGACTAGCGGGAGTTACGAGCAGTACTTC
cdr3_aa: CASSYEGTSGSYEQYF

clone_size: .
d_call: .
j_call: TRBJ1-1
v_call: TRBV27
cdr3_nt: TGTGCCAGCGGAGGGTGGCAGGGGAACACTGAAGCTTTCTTT
cdr3_aa: CASGGWQGNTEAFF

clone_size: .
d_call: .
j_call: TRBJ2-7
v_call: TRBV10-2
cdr3_nt: TGCGCCAGCAGAAAACCGGGACAAAAATCCCCCTACGAGCAGTACTTC
cdr3_aa: CASRKPGQKSPYEQYF

clone_size: .
d_call: .
j_call: TRBJ1-1
v_call: TRBV18
cdr3_nt: TGTGCCAGCTCGCCGGGGGGGAAGGACACTGAAGCTTTCTTT
cdr3_aa: CASSPGGKDTEAFF

clone_size: once
d_call: .
j_call: TRBJ1-3
v_call: TRBV9
cdr3_nt: TGTGCCAGCAGCGTAGGGGAATCTGGAAACACCATATATTTT
cdr3_aa: CASSVGESGNTIYF

clone_size: .
d_call: .
j_call: TRBJ1-6
v_call: TRBV2
cdr3_nt: TGTGCCAGCAGTGCGGGCCCCGGAGCCCTCAATTCACCCCTCCACTTT
cdr3_aa: CASSAGPGALNSPLHF

clone_size: .
d_call: .
j_call: TRBJ2-1
v_call: TRBV7-9
cdr3_nt: TGTGCCAGCAGCTCTCTCGAGTCGAATGAGCAGTTCTTC
cdr3_aa: CASSSLESNEQFF

clone_size: .
d_call: .
j_call: TRBJ1-4
v_call: TRBV7-9
cdr3_nt: TGTGCCAGCAGCCCAGGACTAGCAACTAATGAAAAACTGTTTTTT
cdr3_aa: CASSPGLATNEKLFF

clone_size: .
d_call: TRBD1
j_call: TRBJ1-1
v_call: TRBV4-1
cdr3_nt: TGCGCCACCGGCCCGGGACAGGGAAACACTGAAGCTTTCTTT
cdr3_aa: CATGPGQGNTEAFF

clone_size: .
d_call: .
j_call: TRBJ2-5
v_call: TRBV27
cdr3_nt: TGTGCCAGCAGTTTTCAGGGAGTCGAGACCCAGTACTTC
cdr3_aa: CASSFQGVETQYF

clone_size: .
d_call: .
j_call: TRBJ1-5
v_call: TRBV19
cdr3_nt: TGTGCCAGTAGTAAACGACAGTTCAATCAGCCCCAGCATTTT
cdr3_aa: CASSKRQFNQPQHF